The rows below give T cell receptor beta chains drawn from one sample of a study of Ad26.COV2.S vaccination and SARS-CoV-2 variants. Repertoires were generated with immunoSEQ multiplex PCR, while TCRdb's copy carries only in-frame clones and drops some. The sample consists of 300,000 to 400,000 clones, roughly 91% of them appearing once. The sequenced sample was peripheral blood, obtained in a trial of Ad26.COV2.S vaccine versus placebo. Receptor source: a person aged 18-60 years who received the Ad26.COV2.S COVID-19 vaccine or a placebo. CDR3s include the opening cysteine and the closing phenylalanine or tryptophan. Each record gives: clone size, J gene, D gene, CDR3 length, V gene, CDR3 DNA, CDR3 protein. The D gene is left open where the match is weak. Clone size is not always given. Where it is, it says once, few, many or a class for expanded clones.

>.|TRBJ2-1|TRBD1|13|TRBV4-1
TGCGCCAGCAGCAGGGACAGGGGCTCAGAATCCTTCTTC
CASSRDRGSESFF
>.|TRBJ2-5|TRBD1|14|TRBV19
TGTGCCAGTAGACCCGACAGGGCGAGAGAGACCCAGTACTTC
CASRPDRARETQYF
>few|TRBJ1-5|.|13|TRBV12-5
TGTGCTCTAAGCTCCGGGGGTAACCAGCCCCAGCATTTT
CALSSGGNQPQHF
>.|TRBJ1-2|.|12|TRBV3-1/TRBV3-2
TGTGCCAGCAGCCAAGAGGAGTATGGCTACACTTTC
CASSQEEYGYTF
>.|TRBJ2-2|.|15|TRBV30
TGTGCCTGGACCCGAATAGCATCGGACACCGGGGAGCTGTTTTTT
CAWTRIASDTGELFF
>.|TRBJ1-5|.|12|TRBV15
TGTGCCACCTCGGAACCCGATCAGCCCCAGCATTTT
CATSEPDQPQHF
>.|TRBJ1-1|.|13|TRBV29-1
TGCAGCGTTGCTCTGGGGTTGACAACTGAAGCTTTCTTT
CSVALGLTTEAFF
>.|TRBJ1-2|.|11|TRBV21-1
TGTGCCAGGCAGGACAGCCATGGCTACACCTTC
CARQDSHGYTF
>.|TRBJ2-3|.|16|TRBV9
TGTGCCAGCAGCGTAGTTTCGGACCCAATGGTAGATACGCAGTATTTT
CASSVVSDPMVDTQYF
>.|TRBJ1-2|.|13|TRBV18
TGTGCCAGCTCACCGAACGGGAACTATGGCTACACCTTC
CASSPNGNYGYTF
>.|TRBJ1-1|.|14|TRBV7-9
TGTGCCAGCAGCTTAAGCCGATTGAACACTGAAGCTTTCTTT
CASSLSRLNTEAFF
>few|TRBJ1-2|.|11|TRBV7-9
TGTGCCAGCAGCTTGGTTGGGGGCTACACCTTC
CASSLVGGYTF
>.|TRBJ1-1|.|14|TRBV6-5
TGTGCCAGCAGTTCTCACGGGCCCATCACTGAAGCTTTCTTT
CASSSHGPITEAFF
>.|TRBJ2-3|TRBD2|13|TRBV7-2
TGTGCCACTAGCGGGGGGCTCACAGATACGCAGTATTTT
CATSGGLTDTQYF
>.|TRBJ2-1|TRBD1|14|TRBV9
TGTGCCAGCAGCGTAGGGCAGGGGGCGAATGAGCAGTTCTTC
CASSVGQGANEQFF
>few|TRBJ2-7|.|13|TRBV5-4
TGTGCCAGCAGTAACCGGGAGACCTACGAGCAGTACTTC
CASSNRETYEQYF
>.|TRBJ2-3|.|13|TRBV13
TGTGCCATACATCCTCAAAGCACAGATACGCAGTATTTT
CAIHPQSTDTQYF
>.|TRBJ1-3|TRBD1|17|TRBV7-9
TGTGCCAGCAGCTTAGAAACAGGGGGCCACTCTGGAAACACCATATATTTT
CASSLETGGHSGNTIYF
>once|TRBJ1-2|.|15|TRBV6-1
TGTGCCAGCAGTGAGGGAGGGGCCCTACACTATGGCTACACCTTC
CASSEGGALHYGYTF
>once|TRBJ2-7|.|18|TRBV11-2
TGTGCCAGCAGCTTAGATCGGGGGTGGGGCAGGAGCTCCTACGAGCAGTACTTC
CASSLDRGWGRSSYEQYF
>.|TRBJ1-1|.|15|TRBV18
TGTGCCAGCTCACCTACGAATGTTGAAGACACTGAAGCTTTCTTT
CASSPTNVEDTEAFF
>.|TRBJ2-2|.|15|TRBV5-1
TGCGCCAGCAGCTTTCTGTCCAGGGGAGCCGGGGAGCTGTTTTTT
CASSFLSRGAGELFF
>.|TRBJ1-2|TRBD1|14|TRBV4-1
TGCGCCAGCAGCTCAGTAAGAACAGGGGACGGCTACACCTTC
CASSSVRTGDGYTF